This section outlines one T cell receptor (beta chain) sequence together with its context. Its target is unknown. This specimen comes from a study of T cells in pancreatic ductal adenocarcinoma. No neoadjuvant therapy was given to the selected pancreatic ductal adenocarcinoma patients before their surgery. Trimming removed 3 bases at V and 5 bases at J, with 3 bases between. This CDR3 is 11 amino acids long. The V gene's germline CDR1 is SGHTA and CDR2 FQGNSA. Findings of the study overall: The resected pancreatic cancer cohort was biased toward the minority with early-stage disease. Enrichment of CD45RO+ effector over naive T cells in tumors may bias clonality. Mean clonality was about 0.11 in tumors and around 0.065 in blood, not significantly different. Blood had more productive templates and roughly 8-fold more unique clonotypes than tumor.

Generated by immunoSEQ multiplex PCR, the TCRdb table keeps only in-frame clones and is missing some. The sample yields roughly 100,000 clones, nearly 95% seen once. This sequence was found in a human donor with pancreatic ductal adenocarcinoma. This chain links TRBV7-2 with TRBJ2-3; D not resolved. Sequencing was carried out using PBMCs. CDR3 sequence reads: CASSFQDTQYF. In DNA form, the CDR3 reads TGTGCCAGCAGCTTCCAAGATACGCAGTATTTT.